This TCR beta chain was sequenced in a study of T cells in Graves' hyperthyroidism and ophthalmopathy (dated by TCRdb to about 2019). For the wider study: Peripheral blood was collected at initial diagnosis, before any treatment. TCR V-J signatures able to tell the groups apart were searched for in a discovery cohort of some 100 patients, of whom 43 had Graves' ophthalmopathy and 55 to 60 had stable Graves' hyperthyroidism. Whether ophthalmopathy could be predicted prospectively was tested in an independent validation cohort made up of roughly 19 hyperthyroidism patients plus 17 patients who later progressed to ophthalmopathy. For training and testing, the roughly 100 patients in the discovery cohort were randomly divided in a 7:3 ratio. In addition, the study compared T-cell repertoires in thyroid tissue and in blood from roughly six Graves' hyperthyroidism patients. After sampling, hyperthyroidism patients received methimazole starting at 30 mg daily, and ophthalmopathy patients received high-dose intravenous methylprednisolone. TCR Vbeta CDR3 sequencing of some 140 peripheral blood samples (43 ophthalmopathy, 75 or so hyperthyroidism and roughly 17 progressor patients) is reported in the paper. The full study reports these points: In validation, the model predicted progression to ophthalmopathy with around 71% sensitivity and less than 75% specificity, a median of 6.5 months before onset. In cross-validation, a model built on a 13 V-J signature told ophthalmopathy apart from stable hyperthyroidism with less than 90% sensitivity and roughly 81% specificity, and in testing the same model reached 80%/75%. Most expanded thyroid clonotypes (frequency above 0.001) were also found in blood, which suggests that blood repertoires may mirror thyroid immune responses. No statistical method was used to fix the sample size in advance, and group allocation was not hidden from the investigators.

The TCR beta CDR3 regions were amplified from RNA transcripts. For the first round of RT-PCR on the TCR CDR3, the HTBI primer set was used together with the Qiagen OneStep RT-PCR kit. Libraries were constructed in a second round of multiplex PCR, after which size selection and purification were carried out. Paired-end sequencing of the libraries was performed with 100 bp reads on an Illumina HiSeq2000. In the paper's pipeline: Raw data were processed with SOAPnuke, discarding reads with adapters, uncalled bases, mean Phred below 15, or no exact constant-primer or identifier match. High-quality paired reads were merged with COPE v1.2.5, and unique nucleotide sequences were defined as clonotypes. MiTCR v1.1 was used to align clonotypes to the IMGT TRBV, TRBD and TRBJ reference segments. The analysis was restricted to V-J combinations with a frequency above 0.0001, which together covered approximately 99% of the repertoires. A TCS score was defined as the ratio of F50 (clonal expansion) to E x V (chaos), with BLOSUM62-based TCRdist applied between CDR3 peptides within each V-J. Welch's t-statistics and random forest reduced approximately 520 V-J features to roughly 13, which were used in a naive Bayes classifier (R e1071). Starting from the raw public reads, TCRdb applied fastp trimming at Q25, assembled clones with MiXCR and retained in-frame beta chains. Each entry merges the rows of one CDR3 protein and shows their most common DNA and genes. The V and J calls and clone size are TCRdb's, not the authors'. This sample gives almost 500,000 distinct CDR3 sequences in total; 22% of them show up just once. 45% to 55% of the sample is held by the ten biggest clonotypes.

This clonotype was counted only a few times. Its antigen specificity is not known. No much larger clonotype is one base removed from it; base qualities were not supplied. There are 14 amino acids in the CDR3, from cysteine to phenylalanine inclusive. Only CDR3 DNA remains: 42 bases, in frame from the first base. The germline V gene encodes CDR1 SQVTM and CDR2 ANQGSEA. Relative to germline, V is missing 5 bases and J is missing 2 bases, with 9 bases of the junction outside any gene match. Ophthalmopathy patients had moderately to severely active disease, Clinical Activity Score of at least 3, NOSPECS grade of at least 4, and duration under 3 months. Exclusion was applied to patients with uncontrolled infections, other autoimmune diseases, pregnancy or lactation. Clinical symptoms, serum thyroxine and TRAb, thyroid ultrasound, and orbital computed tomography formed the basis for the diagnoses. PBMCs were isolated from more than 8 ml of fresh peripheral blood by Ficoll-Paque density gradient centrifugation. Total RNA was extracted with Trizol reagent, and quality was checked on an Agilent 2100 Bioanalyzer.

The V and J genes are TRBV29-1 and TRBJ2-7; a stretch of 7 junction bases matches TRBD1. Material for sequencing was blood. The clonotype originates from a woman in her seventies with Graves' ophthalmopathy. The CDR3 protein is CSVRSRQGTYEQYF. The DNA reads as follows: TGCAGCGTTAGGTCGAGACAGGGTACCTACGAGCAGTACTTC.